This T cell receptor beta chain originates from a study of cytomegalovirus exposure and HLA in healthy donors. Study at large: The roughly 700 first-cohort repertoires and the approximately 110 validation repertoires shared the same platform, a later analysis reported.

Assay: immunoSEQ multiplex PCR; the TCRdb copy retains only in-frame clones and omits some. There are some 76,000 clones in the sample; approximately 95% occur only once, and more than 2% lies in the top ten. Study-wide results and caveats: Despite most TCR sequences being rare, some public TCRs occurred in many donors. CMV antigen specificity of a few CMV-associated chains was confirmed in vitro. In the 120 validation repertoires, approximately 93% of cluster scores exceeded 0, per a later analysis.

Germline V gene lookup returns CDR1 SGHNT and CDR2 YENEEA. There are 12 residues in the CDR3. The V gene lost 5 bases and the J gene lost 0 bases, with 5 bases spanning the gap. This clone was found once. The antigen is not known. The specimen sequenced was PBMCs. This rearrangement joins TRBV11-3 to TRBJ2-7; D ambiguous. This receptor was obtained from a woman under 30 in good health and CMV-seronegative. CDR3 sequence reads: CASSLGSYEQYF. The CDR3 DNA follows: TGTGCCAGCAGCCTCGGCTCCTACGAGCAGTACTTC.